This TCR beta chain comes out of a study of shared clonotypes between healthy human individuals. Germline CDR1 SGHNT, CDR2 YYREEE (reference sequence). The junction had 4 bases not matched to a gene; V was cut back by 4 bases and J by 2 bases. The CDR3 sequence is 14 residues long. TCRdb keeps only in-frame clones here, not all; method: immunoSEQ multiplex PCR. This table holds roughly 220,000 clones, just over 65% found once. This clone was seen a handful of times. Material: memory CD4+ T cells sorted from blood. Documented subset: CD45RA-negative fraction. This TCR was recovered from a young man in good health. The gene calls are TRBV5-4 and TRBJ2-5; 8 nucleotides align to TRBD2. The CDR3 sequence is CASSLLAAQETQYF. In nucleotides, the CDR3 is TGTGCCAGCAGCCTACTAGCGGCTCAAGAGACCCAGTACTTC.